The 28 T cell receptor beta chains given below trace back to one sample, sequenced in a study of T cells in women clearing cervical HPV infection. This table comes from immunoSEQ multiplex PCR, and its TCRdb copy is limited to in-frame clones, with some not included. This sample lists about 33,000 clones; its ten largest clones have 7.8%. The specimen sequenced was blood buffy coat. The receptors were gathered from a woman aged 18 to 75 with a cervical HPV16 infection that either progressed to CIN3+ or cleared (not recorded which).

As for this clone: The read ends 3 residues early relative to the CDR3; the germline J gene fills the gap. This chain uses TRBV28 with TRBJ1-3, with D perhaps matching TRBD1 (5 bases). Germline V gives CDR1 MDHEN, CDR2 SYDVKM. The CDR3 sequence is 15 residues long. The V end lost 6 bases, the J end lost 0 bases, and 12 bases lay between the germline ends. The CDR3 region is CASSRSQGSGNTIYF. The part of the CDR3 DNA that was read is TGTGCCAGCAGCAGAAGTCAGGGCTCTGGAAACACC.

Remarks on this clone: With the read ending 3 residues before the CDR3 end, the germline J gene is used to fill in that end. The V and J genes are TRBV7-3 and TRBJ2-2; D perhaps matches TRBD2 (6 bases). V lost 3 bases and J 2 bases, leaving 10 bases between the germline ends. The CDR3 covers 15 residues. Germline V gives CDR1 SGHTA, CDR2 FQGTGA. The CDR3 DNA, read in part, is TGTGCCAGCAGCTTTAGCGGATACAACACCGGGGAG. Protein sequence: CASSFSGYNTGE. The full CDR3 is CASSFSGYNTGELFF. Full variable domain (remainder filled in from reference TRBV7-3 and TRBJ2-2): GAGVSQTPSNKVTEKGKYVELRCDPISGHTALYWYRQSLGQGPEFLIYFQGTGAADDSGLPNDRFFAVRPEGSVSTLKIQRTERGDSAVYLCASSFSGYNTGELFFGEGSRLTVL.

Comments on this clone: The observed sequence ends 3 residues before the CDR3 terminus, with the missing tail filled in from the germline J gene. The V and J genes are TRBV2 and TRBJ2-7; 9 bases are shared with TRBD2. This CDR3 comprises 15 residues. The V gene end was trimmed by 6 bases and the J gene end by 2 bases; junction bases not matched to a gene: 8. CDR1 is SNHLY and CDR2 is FYNNEI in the germline V gene. The CDR3 loop reads CASSHSAGGTYEQYF. CDR3 bases read: TGTGCCAGCAGCCACTCCGCGGGGGGGACCTACGAG.

Remarks on this clone: The CDR3 is cut off 3 residues early in the read; its end comes from the germline J gene. The chain recombines TRBV13 with TRBJ1-2, with D perhaps TRBD1 (6 bases). Per germline, CDR1 PRHDT and CDR2 FYEKMQ (reference sequence). CDR3 size: 14 residues. The germline V and J ends were trimmed by 0 bases and 6 bases, with 11 bases remaining between them. The CDR3 DNA, read in part, is TGTGCCAGCAGCTTAGGCCGGGGGGGCGATGGC. It encodes CASSLGRGGDG. The CDR3 as a whole reads CASSLGRGGDGYTF.

CDR3 DNA (partial): TGTGCCACAGGCCAGGGGTCATCCTACGAG. This encodes CATGQGSSYE. The whole CDR3 is CATGQGSSYEQYF. V usage is TRBV5-6 and J usage is TRBJ2-7; TRBD1 is a possible D gene (6 bases). The CDR3 goes on 3 residues after the read ends, and that part is filled in from the germline J gene. Trimming removed 9 bases from V and 1 base from J, with 14 bases in between. The CDR3 runs 13 residues. The germline gives CDR1 SGHDT, CDR2 YYEEEE.

Comments on this clone: The read comes to an end 3 residues before the CDR3 does, leaving the germline J gene to fill in the end. The gene calls are TRBV20-1 and TRBJ1-2; D remains ambiguous. Per germline, CDR1 DFQATT and CDR2 SNEGSKA (reference sequence). V shed 6 bases and J shed 0 bases, with 8 bases lying between them. The CDR3 is made up of 12 amino acids. The covered CDR3 bases are TGCAGTGCCGATCCTACTAACTATGGC. Residues: CSADPTNYG. The full-length CDR3 reads as CSADPTNYGYTF.

With respect to this clone: The read terminates 3 residues before the CDR3 end, so the remaining end is supplied by the germline J gene. The chain carries TRBV4-2 and TRBJ1-2; D gene ambiguous. V lost 4 bases and J lost 4, with 13 bases in between. This CDR3 is 14 amino acids long. Germline V gene data show CDR1 as LGHNA and CDR2 as YNFKEQ. This chain's CDR3 is CASSPPEAFYGYTF. The covered CDR3 bases are TGTGCCAGCAGCCCCCCTGAGGCCTTCTATGGC.

Concerning this clone: The read ends 3 residues before the CDR3 terminus; that terminus is restored from the germline J gene. The chain recombines TRBV7-2 with TRBJ1-5; TRBD1 agrees at 8 bases. The CDR3 runs to 15 residues. With 6 bases clipped from V and 2 bases from J, the junction kept 6 bases outside the gene matches. The germline V gene has CDR1 SGHTA and CDR2 FQGNSA. The CDR3 region is CASSLTGGRNQPQHF. The DNA read from the CDR3 is TGTGCCAGCAGTCTCACAGGGGGTCGCAATCAGCCC.

Comments on this clone: The read gets to within 3 residues of the CDR3 end, and the germline J gene fills in the rest. This chain uses TRBV19 with TRBJ2-1; D is perhaps TRBD2 (6 bases). V was clipped by 6 bases and J by 4 bases, with 10 bases between them. The V gene's germline CDR1 is LNHDA and CDR2 SQIVND (reference sequence). There are 13 residues in the CDR3. The covered CDR3 bases are TGTGCCAGTAGCCCCCGGGGGTACAATGAG. Translated: CASSPRGYNE. The full CDR3 protein reads CASSPRGYNEQFF.

Concerning this clone itself: The CDR3 goes on 3 residues after the read ends, and that part is filled in from the germline J gene. The gene calls are TRBV11-2 and TRBJ2-7; TRBD1 aligns across 8 bases. The V gene end was trimmed by 3 bases and the J gene end by 2 bases; junction bases not matched to a gene: 6. The CDR3 runs to 15 residues. The germline CDR1 and CDR2 sequences are SGHAT and FQNNGV. CDR3 sequence reads: CASSFLRDRTYEQYF. The CDR3 bases that were read are TGTGCCAGCAGCTTCCTAAGGGACAGGACCTACGAG.

With respect to this clone: The read gets to within 3 residues of the CDR3 end, and the germline J gene fills in the rest. V usage is TRBV5-1 and J usage is TRBJ2-3, with D perhaps TRBD1 (6 bases). The CDR3 spans 18 residues. V dropped 4 bases and J dropped 2 bases, with 23 bases sitting between them. Germline V CDR1 and CDR2: SGHRS, YFSETQ. The CDR3 sequence is CASSLRGRGPFDTDTQYF. CDR3 bases read: TGCGCCAGCAGCCTCCGGGGCAGGGGCCCTTTTGACACAGATACG.

In the case of this clone: The read ends 3 residues shy of where the CDR3 ends; the end is completed using the germline J gene. The chain joins TRBV2 to TRBJ2-1, with 8 bases matching TRBD2. The length of the CDR3 is 17 residues. V gave up 1 base and J gave up 3 bases; unmatched junction bases: 8. Germline V gene lookup returns CDR1 SNHLY and CDR2 FYNNEI. CDR3 residues: CASSEVGSGKGYNEQFF. The covered CDR3 bases are TGTGCCAGCAGTGAAGTCGGTAGCGGGAAGGGCTACAATGAG.

About this clone: The missing CDR3 end, 3 residues past where the read stops, is filled in from the germline J gene. V and J are TRBV2 and TRBJ2-7; D remains ambiguous. The CDR3 has 13 residues. Trimming removed 4 bases from V and 3 bases from J, with 10 bases in between. Germline assignment: CDR1 SNHLY and CDR2 FYNNEI. CDR3 DNA, as far as it was read: TGTGCCAGCAGTGTCTCCCTTATCTACGAG. Protein: CASSVSLIYE. The entire CDR3 reads CASSVSLIYEQYF.

As to this clone: The CDR3 end is not reached by the read, which stops 3 residues before it; the germline J gene fills it in. The chain links TRBV12-3 or TRBV12-4 to TRBJ2-5, with a weak D call TRBD1 (6 bases). V was cut by 1 base and J by 2 bases, with 11 bases left in between. This CDR3 comprises 15 residues. This CDR3 reads CASSLGQALQETQYF. CDR3 DNA, as far as it was read: TGTGCCAGCAGTTTAGGACAGGCGTTGCAAGAGACC.

Worth noting for this clone: Read sequence stops 3 residues before the CDR3 end, and the germline J gene provides the missing end. This rearrangement joins TRBV5-5 to TRBJ2-2; weak D call: TRBD1 (5 bases). The ends were cut back, 0 bases at V and 3 bases at J, with 9 bases in the middle. CDR3 length equals 15 residues. Germline loops: CDR1 SGHKS, CDR2 YYEKEE (reference sequence). The CDR3 reads CASSLVGPDTGELFF. The sequenced part of the CDR3 DNA is TGTGCCAGCAGCTTGGTGGGGCCGGACACCGGGGAG. Full variable domain (missing parts from reference TRBV5-5 and TRBJ2-2): DAGVTQSPTHLIKTRGQQVTLRCSPISGHKSVSWYQQVLGQGPQFIFQYYEKEERGRGNFPDRFSARQFPNYSSELNVNALLLGDSALYLCASSLVGPDTGELFFGEGSRLTVL.

About this clone: The same CDR3 is also encoded by other DNA sequences in this sample. CDR3 bases read: TGTGCCAGCAGCCCGCAGGCTAACTATGGC. It yields the protein CASSPQANYG. The entire CDR3 protein is CASSPQANYGYTF. The rearrangement uses TRBV5-5 and TRBJ1-2; unclear D gene. The observed sequence ends 3 residues before the CDR3 terminus, with the missing tail filled in from the germline J gene. Germline V gene sequence: CDR1 SGHKS, CDR2 YYEKEE (reference sequence). CDR3 length: 13 amino acids. Trimming removed 4 bases at V and 0 bases at J, with 7 bases between.

Of note for this clone: The sequenced fragment ends 3 residues before the CDR3 boundary, so the rest is inferred from the germline J gene. This chain connects TRBV5-1 to TRBJ2-7, with TRBD2 as a possible D gene (7 bases). The CDR3 totals 16 residues. V lost 4 bases to trimming and J lost 3 bases, with 20 bases between them. Per germline, CDR1 SGHRS and CDR2 YFSETQ. CDR3 sequence: CASSPGFSGGYYEQYF. Incomplete CDR3 DNA: TGCGCCAGCAGCCCGGGTTTTTCGGGGGGCTACTACGAG.

Worth noting for this clone: Read coverage stops 3 residues before the CDR3 terminus; the germline J gene supplies the remainder. V usage is TRBV6-1 and J usage is TRBJ1-2; possible D gene TRBD1, 5 bases. The CDR3 extends over 16 amino acids. The V and J ends lost 2 bases and 4 bases respectively, with 17 bases between them. From germline, CDR1 is MNHNS and CDR2 SASEGT. The sequenced part of the CDR3 DNA is TGTGCCAGCAGTGAAAATGGGGCAGGGAGAGGCTATGGC. Its translation is CASSENGAGRGYG. The entire CDR3 reads CASSENGAGRGYGYTF.

As regards this clone: The read ends 3 residues shy of where the CDR3 ends; the end is completed using the germline J gene. Other DNA sequences in the same sample also yield this CDR3. The V gene is TRBV5-6, the J gene TRBJ1-3, with TRBD1 as a possible D gene (6 bases). CDR1 is SGHDT and CDR2 is YYEEEE in the germline V gene. The CDR3 sequence is 15 residues long. Trimming pared 3 bases from V and 0 bases from J, leaving 10 bases between. The CDR3: CASSWGLSSGNTIYF. The CDR3 DNA, read in part, is TGTGCCAGCAGCTGGGGGCTCAGCTCTGGAAACACC. Using reference TRBV5-6 and TRBJ1-3 for the parts outside the CDR3, the full variable domain is DAGVTQSPTHLIKTRGQQVTLRCSPKSGHDTVSWYQQALGQGPQFIFQYYEEEERQRGNFPDRFSGHQFPNYSSELNVNALLLGDSALYLCASSWGLSSGNTIYFGEGSWLTVV.

The sequenced CDR3 bases are TGTGCCAGCAGTTCGATTTCACTAGCGGGGGGCACAGATACG. Protein sequence: CASSSISLAGGTDT. The full CDR3 reads CASSSISLAGGTDTQYF. V and J are TRBV12-3 or TRBV12-4 and TRBJ2-3; 11 bases map to TRBD2. The read stops 3 residues short of the end of the CDR3; the missing end is completed from the germline J gene. The CDR3 is made up of 17 amino acids. The junction had 7 bases not matched to a gene; V was cut back by 4 bases and J by 1 base.

Note on this clone: Coverage ceases 3 residues before the CDR3 finishes, and the germline J gene fills in the end. This sequence joins TRBV30 and TRBJ2-1; 9 positions agree with TRBD2. The CDR3 length is 13 residues. Germline V gives CDR1 GTSNPN, CDR2 SVGIG (reference sequence). After removal of 4 bases from V and 4 bases from J, the junction contained 2 bases not matched to a gene. CDR3 DNA (partial): TGTGCCTGGAATAGCGGGGGATACAATGAG. Translating it yields CAWNSGGYNE. The full CDR3 protein reads CAWNSGGYNEQFF.

With regard to this clone: The read ends 3 residues shy of where the CDR3 ends; the end is completed using the germline J gene. This chain uses TRBV6-2 or TRBV6-3 with TRBJ2-3, with TRBD2 as a possible D gene (5 bases). Germline V CDR1 and CDR2: MNHEY, SVGEGT. The CDR3 loop spans 14 amino acids. V lost 8 bases, J lost 0 bases, and 12 bases lay in between. The sequenced part of the CDR3 DNA is TGTGCCAGCCGGCGGACTTTAAGCACAGATACG. As protein: CASRRTLSTDT. The full CDR3 sequence reads CASRRTLSTDTQYF.

Concerning this clone itself: Read sequence stops 3 residues before the CDR3 end, and the germline J gene provides the missing end. The V and J genes are TRBV20-1 and TRBJ2-1; D may be TRBD1 (6 bases). Trimming stripped 6 bases from V and 5 bases from J, with 20 bases between. The germline V gene has CDR1 DFQATT and CDR2 SNEGSKA (reference sequence). The CDR3 sequence is 15 residues long. CDR3 DNA (partial): TGCAGTGCCGAAGGTAGGGGGACACCTAACAATGAG. Protein sequence: CSAEGRGTPNNE. The CDR3 in its entirety is CSAEGRGTPNNEQFF.

As to this clone: The sequence runs out 3 residues before the end of the CDR3; the remainder is reconstructed from the germline J gene. This chain uses TRBV5-6 with TRBJ2-3; possibly TRBD1 for D (5 bases). The CDR3 totals 15 residues. Germline lookup yields CDR1 SGHDT and CDR2 YYEEEE. CDR3 sequence: CASSLARVGRETQYF. CDR3 DNA (partial): TGTGCCAGCAGCTTGGCCAGGGTAGGACGAGAGACG.

In regard to this clone: The CDR3 end lies 3 residues beyond the end of the read and is filled in from the germline J gene. The rearrangement links TRBV7-2 to TRBJ1-1; the D gene is possibly TRBD1 (5 bases). Per the germline V gene, CDR1 is SGHTA and CDR2 is FQGNSA. V lost 6 bases, J lost 3 bases, and 11 bases lay in between. The CDR3 has 13 amino acids. The chain's CDR3 is CASSYSRDTEAFF. CDR3 DNA, as far as it was read: TGTGCCAGCAGTTACTCCAGGGACACTGAA.

Remarks on this clone: The CDR3 end is not reached by the read, which stops 3 residues before it; the germline J gene fills it in. The chain has TRBV19 and TRBJ2-7, with D possibly TRBD2 on 5 matching bases. The V gene's germline CDR1 is LNHDA and CDR2 SQIVND (reference sequence). V dropped 8 bases and J dropped 2 bases, with 16 bases sitting between them. The CDR3 contains 14 residues. CDR3 loop: CASHKKRIPYEQYF. CDR3 bases read: TGTGCCAGTCATAAGAAGCGGATCCCCTACGAG. The full variable domain, in which reference TRBV19 and TRBJ2-7 provide the parts outside the CDR3, is DGGITQSPKYLFRKEGQNVTLSCEQNLNHDAMYWYRQDPGQGLRLIYYSQIVNDFQKGDIAEGYSVSREKKESFPLTVTSAQKNPTAFYLCASHKKRIPYEQYFGPGTRLTVT.

About this clone itself: The CDR3 extends 3 residues past the end of the read, so its final part is completed from the germline J gene. The rearrangement links TRBV18 to TRBJ1-2; no clear D. Germline values: CDR1 KGHSH, CDR2 LQKENI. The length of the CDR3 is 12 residues. The CDR3 sequence: CARPLEHYDYTF. The CDR3 bases that were read are TGTGCCAGACCCCTGGAGCACTACGAC.

On this clone: The observed sequence ends 3 residues before the CDR3 terminus, with the missing tail filled in from the germline J gene. The chain recombines TRBV5-1 with TRBJ1-2; 8 bases are shared with TRBD1. The CDR3 totals 14 residues. Germline V lookup: CDR1 SGHRS, CDR2 YFSETQ. Trimming removed 0 bases from V and 6 bases from J; junction bases left unmatched: 4. CDR3 sequence reads: CASSLAETGDGYTF. The CDR3 DNA, read in part, is TGCGCCAGCAGCTTGGCCGAGACAGGGGATGGC.